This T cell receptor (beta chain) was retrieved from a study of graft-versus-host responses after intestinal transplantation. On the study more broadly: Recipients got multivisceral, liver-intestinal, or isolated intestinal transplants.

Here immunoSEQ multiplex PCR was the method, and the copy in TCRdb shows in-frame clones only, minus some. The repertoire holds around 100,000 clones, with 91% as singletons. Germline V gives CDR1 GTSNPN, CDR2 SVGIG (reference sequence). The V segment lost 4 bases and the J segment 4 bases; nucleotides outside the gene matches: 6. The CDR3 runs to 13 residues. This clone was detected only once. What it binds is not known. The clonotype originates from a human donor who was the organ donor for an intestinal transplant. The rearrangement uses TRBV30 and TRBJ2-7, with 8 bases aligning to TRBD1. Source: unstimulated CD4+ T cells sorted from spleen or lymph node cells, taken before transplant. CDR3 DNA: TGTGCCTGGAACCCAGGGGGCTTGTACGAGCAGTACTTC. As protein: CAWNPGGLYEQYF. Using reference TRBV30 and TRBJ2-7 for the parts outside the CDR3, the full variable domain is SQTIHQWPATLVQPVGSPLSLECTVEGTSNPNLYWYRQAAGRGLQLLFYSVGIGQISSEVPQNLSASRPQDRQFILSSKKLLLSDSGFYLCAWNPGGLYEQYFGPGTRLTVT.